This T cell receptor beta chain was obtained from a study of blood T cell repertoires in COVID-19. Study background: Italy, Spain and the United States were the sources of the convalescent and acute COVID-19 samples. The analysed material was cDNA or gDNA that came from T cells, B-cell-depleted T cells, or PBMCs.

CDR3 size: 14 residues. CDR1 is SQVTM and CDR2 is ANQGSEA in the germline V gene. The V gene lost 4 bases and the J gene lost 0 bases, with 13 bases spanning the gap. TCRdb keeps only in-frame clones here, not all; method: immunoSEQ multiplex PCR. This table holds about 120,000 clones, 85% to 90% found once. The chain is built from TRBV29-1 and TRBJ2-7, with TRBD1 as a possible D gene (5 bases). This TCR derives from a woman between 45 and 65 years old with acute or convalescent COVID-19. The sequencing sample was made of peripheral blood. The CDR3 protein is CSVVRTGLSYEQYF. The CDR3 coding sequence is TGCAGCGTTGTGAGAACAGGCCTCTCCTACGAGCAGTACTTC.